This entry lists 22 T cell receptor beta chains sequenced from one sample in a study of blood T cell repertoires in COVID-19. Only in-frame clones appear in the TCRdb table, and some are missing; sequencing was by immunoSEQ multiplex PCR. The repertoire holds 300,000 to 450,000 clones, with more than 75% as singletons. The sample comprised peripheral blood. These receptors were collected from a human donor in a cohort sampled during active COVID-19.

This rearrangement joins TRBV25-1 to TRBJ2-1, with D possibly matching TRBD1 (5 bases). Deletions cut 4 bases from V and 4 bases from J, with 11 bases between. Germline CDR1 reads MGHDK; CDR2 reads SYGVNS. This CDR3 is built from 14 residues. The CDR3 coding sequence is TGTGCCAGCAGTGGACAGCCTCTATACAATGAGCAGTTCTTC. Translation gives CASSGQPLYNEQFF.

The genes are TRBV10-1 and TRBJ2-2; D not resolved. The germline CDR1 and CDR2 sequences are WNHNN and SYGVQD (reference sequence). CDR3 length equals 12 residues. Trimming left V 5 bases short and J 2 bases short, with 3 bases between. In DNA, the CDR3 is TGCGCCAGCAGTACTAACACCGGGGAGCTGTTTTTT. Translated: CASSTNTGELFF.

This rearrangement joins TRBV3-1 (or the pseudogene TRBV3-2) to TRBJ2-1; 10 positions agree with TRBD2. CDR1 is LGHDT, CDR2 YNNKEL, per germline (reference sequence). CDR3 length equals 13 residues. V lost 4 bases, J lost 15 bases, and 9 bases stayed unmatched. The CDR3 region is CASSLQTSGIWFF. The CDR3 DNA sequence: TGTGCCAGCAGCCTACAAACTAGCGGGATATGGTTCTTC.

The chain uses TRBV9 and TRBJ1-6; D perhaps matches TRBD1 (6 bases). Germline V gene sequence: CDR1 SGDLS, CDR2 YYNGEE. The CDR3 spans 15 residues. Trimming cost V 5 bases and J 2 bases, with 11 bases left between them. In DNA form, the CDR3 reads TGTGCCAGCAGTTCCCGGGACACCTATAATTCACCCCTCCACTTT. This sequence encodes CASSSRDTYNSPLHF.

In nucleotides, the CDR3 is TGTGCCAGCAGCGTAGTCGTAGGCGGGGGATCCTACAATGAGCAGTTCTTC. It is translated as CASSVVVGGGSYNEQFF. V and J are TRBV9 and TRBJ2-1; 7 bases agree with TRBD2. Germline V lookup: CDR1 SGDLS, CDR2 YYNGEE. J was trimmed by 1 base and V by 0 bases; bases with no gene match: 7. The CDR3 runs 17 residues.

The chain has TRBV7-3 and TRBJ2-3; 7 positions agree with TRBD1. Per germline, CDR1 SGHTA and CDR2 FQGTGA. The CDR3 totals 16 residues. V lost 5 bases, J lost 2 bases, and 10 bases stayed unmatched. The CDR3, as DNA: TGTGCCAGCAGCCCAGAGACAGGGTCTTCCACAGATACGCAGTATTTT. This gives the protein CASSPETGSSTDTQYF.

This clone was picked up many times. The chain employs TRBV20-1 and TRBJ1-1, with a weak D call TRBD1 (6 bases). Trimming shortened V by 2 bases and J by 11 bases, and 12 bases separated the two germline ends. The CDR3 runs 11 residues. CDR1 DFQATT and CDR2 SNEGSKA come from the germline V gene (reference sequence). The CDR3 reads CSARRGQDAFF. The CDR3 bases are TGCAGTGCTAGACGGGGACAAGATGCTTTCTTT.

The genes are TRBV5-6 and TRBJ1-2, with D perhaps TRBD1 (5 bases). Trimming stripped 1 base from V and 4 bases from J, with 8 bases between. The CDR3 is 13 amino acids. Germline V lookup: CDR1 SGHDT, CDR2 YYEEEE. In DNA, the CDR3 is TGTGCCAGCAGCTTGAGGCAGGGCTATGGCTACACCTTC. Protein sequence: CASSLRQGYGYTF.

This chain joins TRBV30 and TRBJ2-3, with 8 bases that match TRBD2. V was clipped by 2 bases and J by 1 base; unmatched bases: 5. CDR1 and CDR2 from the germline V gene are GTSNPN and SVGIG (reference sequence). The length of the CDR3 is 15 residues. For the CDR3, the DNA is TGTGCCTGGAGTCGCGGGGGGCATCGCACAGATACGCAGTATTTT. This encodes CAWSRGGHRTDTQYF.

In this sample, this clone turned up a few times. The rearrangement uses TRBV5-6 and TRBJ2-7; D not certain. CDR3 length: 11 residues. Germline V gives CDR1 SGHDT, CDR2 YYEEEE. V lost 4 bases and J 9 bases, leaving 11 bases between the germline ends. The CDR3 DNA is TGTGCCAGCAGCCGAGATGTCGCGCAGTACTTC. Its translation is CASSRDVAQYF.

V gene TRBV23-1 combines with J gene TRBJ1-1; D gene unclear. TRBV23-1 is filed as an ORF, its function uncertain. The V end lost 10 bases, the J end lost 0 bases, and 12 bases lay between the germline ends. This CDR3 comprises 13 residues. Written as DNA, the CDR3 is TGCGCCACCCCCCGCGGGCTGAACACTGAAGCTTTCTTT. This encodes CATPRGLNTEAFF.

The J gene is TRBJ2-6, the V gene TRBV10-3; 14 nucleotides agree with TRBD2. The CDR3 consists of 20 residues. Trimming removed 3 bases from V and 3 bases from J; junction bases left unmatched: 10. The germline V gene encodes CDR1 ENHRY and CDR2 SYGVKD. The CDR3 nucleotides read TGTGCCATCAGTGATCTGTCCGGACTAGCGGGGGGCGGTGGGGCCAACGTCCTGACTTTC. Amino acids: CAISDLSGLAGGGGANVLTF.

The gene calls are TRBV19 and TRBJ2-7; TRBD1 might be the D (5 bases). The CDR3 has 15 amino acids. Germline values: CDR1 LNHDA, CDR2 SQIVND (reference sequence). Trimming left V 4 bases short and J 1 base short, with 14 bases between. CDR3 sequence: CASSSSAGRSYEQYF. In DNA, the CDR3 is TGTGCCAGTAGTAGTTCGGCAGGGCGATCCTACGAGCAGTACTTC. Based on the CDR3 plus reference TRBV19 and TRBJ2-7, the full variable domain is DGGITQSPKYLFRKEGQNVTLSCEQNLNHDAMYWYRQDPGQGLRLIYYSQIVNDFQKGDIAEGYSVSREKKESFPLTVTSAQKNPTAFYLCASSSSAGRSYEQYFGPGTRLTVT.

The rearrangement joins TRBV15 to TRBJ1-3; tentatively, D is TRBD1 (6 bases). The CDR3 extends over 16 amino acids. The germline CDR1 and CDR2 sequences are LNHNV and YYDKDF (reference sequence). Deletions cut 0 bases from V and 6 bases from J, with 15 bases between. The CDR3 DNA reads as TGTGCCACCAGCAGAGATCAACAGGGAGGGGCAAACACCATATATTTT. This encodes CATSRDQQGGANTIYF.

The J gene is TRBJ1-3, the V gene TRBV19; TRBD1 matches 9 bases. V was pared by 4 bases and J by 2 bases, with 6 bases of the junction left unmatched. Germline V gene data show CDR1 as LNHDA and CDR2 as SQIVND (reference sequence). The CDR3 runs 16 residues. CDR3 DNA: TGTGCCAGTAGTACTGGATGGACAGGGGCTGGAAACACCATATATTTT. Translating gives CASSTGWTGAGNTIYF.

The CDR3 DNA reads TGTGCCAGCGCCAGGGGGTACGGTAACACTGAAGCTTTCTTT. This codes for CASARGYGNTEAFF. This chain uses TRBV10-3 with TRBJ1-1, with 7 nucleotides matching TRBD1. CDR1 and CDR2 (germline): ENHRY, SYGVKD. V gave up 10 bases and J gave up 2 bases; unmatched junction bases: 10. There are 14 residues in the CDR3.

The chain is built from TRBV6-5 and TRBJ1-4; D is ambiguous. CDR3 length equals 14 residues. The germline CDR1 and CDR2 sequences are MNHEY and SVGAGI. V lost 5 bases and J lost 8, with 15 bases in between. Written as DNA, the CDR3 is TGTGCCAGCAGTCCCCGGCTCGAGGGAGAAAAACTGTTTTTT. It yields the protein CASSPRLEGEKLFF.

The gene calls are TRBV11-2 and TRBJ2-7; 8 nucleotides line up with TRBD1. J lost 6 bases, V lost 5 bases, and 9 bases had no gene match. The CDR3 is made up of 14 amino acids. CDR1 and CDR2 from the germline V gene are SGHAT and FQNNGV. CDR3 bases: TGTGCCAGCAGCCGCTCCGGGACAGGTGTCGAGCAGTACTTC. As protein: CASSRSGTGVEQYF.

The V and J genes are TRBV2 and TRBJ2-3; D remains ambiguous. This CDR3 spans 15 amino acids. Per germline, CDR1 SNHLY and CDR2 FYNNEI. V shed 6 bases and J shed 0 bases, with 13 bases lying between them. The CDR3 is CASSIRGPSTDTQYF. CDR3 sequence (DNA): TGTGCCAGCAGCATTCGCGGCCCTAGCACAGATACGCAGTATTTT. Together with reference TRBV2 and TRBJ2-3, the CDR3 gives the full variable domain: EPEVTQTPSHQVTQMGQEVILRCVPISNHLYFYWYRQILGQKVEFLVSFYNNEISEKSEIFDDQFSVERPDGSNFTLKIRSTKLEDSAMYFCASSIRGPSTDTQYFGPGTRLTVL.

V usage is TRBV4-1 and J usage is TRBJ1-4, with D unclear. Germline V lookup: CDR1 MGHRA, CDR2 YSYEKL. The V gene lost 1 base and the J gene lost 8 bases, with 8 bases spanning the gap. The CDR3 loop spans 13 amino acids. The CDR3 DNA reads as TGCGCCAGCAGCCAAGCAGTATTCGAAAAACTGTTTTTT. Amino acids: CASSQAVFEKLFF.

This clone appeared a single time. This sequence joins TRBV19 and TRBJ1-2; D unclear. Germline V gene sequence: CDR1 LNHDA, CDR2 SQIVND (reference sequence). Trimming took 1 base from V and 1 from J, leaving 7 bases between them. The CDR3 sequence is 14 residues long. The CDR3 bases are TGTGCCAGTAGTATAGGAGGGAATAACTATGGCTACACCTTC. Protein: CASSIGGNNYGYTF.

The sample holds a few counts of this clone. The chain has TRBV18 and TRBJ1-1; 7 bases are a match to TRBD1. Trimming cost V 6 bases and J 5 bases; bases outside gene matches: 6. CDR3 size: 13 residues. The germline gives CDR1 KGHSH, CDR2 LQKENI. The CDR3 DNA sequence: TGTGCCAGCTCCGACAGGGTAGGGACTGAAGCTTTCTTT. It is translated as CASSDRVGTEAFF. The variable domain in full, with the rest retrieved from reference TRBV18 and TRBJ1-1, is NAGVMQNPRHLVRRRGQEARLRCSPMKGHSHVYWYRQLPEEGLKFMVYLQKENIIDESGMPKERFSAEFPKEGPSILRIQQVVRGDSAAYFCASSDRVGTEAFFGQGTRLTVV.